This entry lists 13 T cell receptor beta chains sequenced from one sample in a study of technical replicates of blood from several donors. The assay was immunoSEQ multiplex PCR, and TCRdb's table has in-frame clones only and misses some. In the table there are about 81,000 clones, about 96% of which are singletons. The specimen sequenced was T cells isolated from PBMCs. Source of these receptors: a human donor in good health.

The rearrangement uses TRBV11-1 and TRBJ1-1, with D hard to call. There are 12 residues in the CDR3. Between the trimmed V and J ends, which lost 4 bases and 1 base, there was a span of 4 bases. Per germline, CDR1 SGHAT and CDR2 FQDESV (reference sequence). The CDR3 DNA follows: TGTGCCAGCAGCTCATCGAACACTGAAGCTTTCTTT. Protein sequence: CASSSSNTEAFF.

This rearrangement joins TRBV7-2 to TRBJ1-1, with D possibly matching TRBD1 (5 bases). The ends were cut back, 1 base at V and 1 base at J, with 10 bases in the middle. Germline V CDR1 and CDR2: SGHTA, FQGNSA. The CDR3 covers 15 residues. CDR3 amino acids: CASSLVGGTNTEAFF. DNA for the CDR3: TGTGCCAGCAGCTTAGTAGGAGGGACGAACACTGAAGCTTTCTTT.

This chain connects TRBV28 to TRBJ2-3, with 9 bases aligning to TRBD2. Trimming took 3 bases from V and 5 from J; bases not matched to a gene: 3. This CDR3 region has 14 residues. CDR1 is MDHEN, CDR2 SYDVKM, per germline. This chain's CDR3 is CASSLGLAIDTQYF. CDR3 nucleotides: TGTGCCAGCAGTTTGGGACTAGCAATAGATACGCAGTATTTT.

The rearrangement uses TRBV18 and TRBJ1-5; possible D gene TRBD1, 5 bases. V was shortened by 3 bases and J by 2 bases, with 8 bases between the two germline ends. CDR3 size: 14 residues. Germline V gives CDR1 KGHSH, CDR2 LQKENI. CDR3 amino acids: CASSPGGGNQPQHF. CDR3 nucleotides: TGTGCCAGCTCACCCGGAGGGGGCAATCAGCCCCAGCATTTT.

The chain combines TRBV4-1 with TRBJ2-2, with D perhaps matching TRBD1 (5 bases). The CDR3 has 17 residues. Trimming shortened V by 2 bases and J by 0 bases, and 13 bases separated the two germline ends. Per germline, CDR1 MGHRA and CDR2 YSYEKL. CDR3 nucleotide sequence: TGCGCCAGCAGCCAACAGATGAGACAGCCGAACACCGGGGAGCTGTTTTTT. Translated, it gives CASSQQMRQPNTGELFF.

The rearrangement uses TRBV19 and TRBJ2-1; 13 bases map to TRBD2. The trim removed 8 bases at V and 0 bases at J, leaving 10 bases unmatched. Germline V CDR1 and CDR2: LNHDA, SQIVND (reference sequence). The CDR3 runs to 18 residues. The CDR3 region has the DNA TGTGCCAGTTCTACTAGCGGGGGGGCGATAAGCTCCTACAATGAGCAGTTCTTC. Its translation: CASSTSGGAISSYNEQFF.

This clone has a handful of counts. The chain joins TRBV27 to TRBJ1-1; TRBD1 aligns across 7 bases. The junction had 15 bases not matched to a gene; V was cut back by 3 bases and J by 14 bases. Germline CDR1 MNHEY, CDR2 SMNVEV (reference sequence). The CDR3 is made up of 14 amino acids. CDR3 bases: TGTGCCAGCAGTTTGCGGGACAGAACGGTCGAGGCCTTCTTT. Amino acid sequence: CASSLRDRTVEAFF.

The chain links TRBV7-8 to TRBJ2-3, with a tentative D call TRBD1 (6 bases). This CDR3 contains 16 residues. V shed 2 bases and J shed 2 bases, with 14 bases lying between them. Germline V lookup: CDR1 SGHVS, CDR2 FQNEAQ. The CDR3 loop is CASSLRIDRPTDTQYF. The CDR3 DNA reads TGTGCCAGCAGCTTAAGGATCGACAGGCCCACAGATACGCAGTATTTT.

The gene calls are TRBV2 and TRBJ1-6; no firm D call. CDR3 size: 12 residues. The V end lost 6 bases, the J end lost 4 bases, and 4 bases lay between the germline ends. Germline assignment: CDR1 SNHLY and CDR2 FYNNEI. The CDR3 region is CASSLYNSPLHF. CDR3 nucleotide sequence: TGTGCCAGCAGCCTATATAATTCACCCCTCCACTTT.

The DNA of the CDR3 is TGCGCCAGCAGCGTGACAGGACCCGACACTGAAGCTTTCTTT. This codes for CASSVTGPDTEAFF. The chain is built from TRBV5-1 and TRBJ1-1, with a possible D match to TRBD1 (6 bases). With 4 bases removed from V and 3 bases from J, the gap between germline ends came to 13 bases. Germline lookup yields CDR1 SGHRS and CDR2 YFSETQ. The CDR3 is 14 amino acids.

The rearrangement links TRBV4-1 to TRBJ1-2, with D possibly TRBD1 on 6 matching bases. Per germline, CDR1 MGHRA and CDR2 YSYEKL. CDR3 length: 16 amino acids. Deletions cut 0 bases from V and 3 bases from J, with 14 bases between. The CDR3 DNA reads TGCGCCAGCAGCCAAGAGTACGGGGAGGGGGACTATGGCTACACCTTC. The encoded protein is CASSQEYGEGDYGYTF.

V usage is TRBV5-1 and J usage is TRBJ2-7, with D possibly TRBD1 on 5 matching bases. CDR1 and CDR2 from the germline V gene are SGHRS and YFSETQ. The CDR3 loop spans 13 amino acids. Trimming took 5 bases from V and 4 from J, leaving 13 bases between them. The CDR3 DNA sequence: TGCGCCAGCAGAGTAACAGGTGGATACGAGCAGTACTTC. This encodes CASRVTGGYEQYF.

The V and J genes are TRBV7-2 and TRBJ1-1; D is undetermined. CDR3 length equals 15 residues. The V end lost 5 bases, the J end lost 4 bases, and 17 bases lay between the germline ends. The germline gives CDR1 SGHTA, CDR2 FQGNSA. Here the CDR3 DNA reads TGTGCCAGCAGCCCCTGGACTCGGTTTGGCACTGAAGCTTTCTTT. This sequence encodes CASSPWTRFGTEAFF.